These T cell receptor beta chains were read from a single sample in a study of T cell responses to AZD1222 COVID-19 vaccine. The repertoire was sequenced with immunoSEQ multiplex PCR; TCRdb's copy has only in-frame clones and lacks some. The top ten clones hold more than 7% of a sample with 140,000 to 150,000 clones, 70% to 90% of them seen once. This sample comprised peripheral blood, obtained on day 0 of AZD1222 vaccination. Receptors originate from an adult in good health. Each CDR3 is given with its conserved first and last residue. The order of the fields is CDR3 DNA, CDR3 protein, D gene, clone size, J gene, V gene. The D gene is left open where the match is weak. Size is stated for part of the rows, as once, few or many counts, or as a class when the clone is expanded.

CDR3nt: TGCGCCAGCAGCCAAGTTGGGACGGAGCTTATTTTTTATGGCTACACCTTC; CDR3aa: CASSQVGTELIFYGYTF; d_gene: -; abundance: -; j_gene: TRBJ1-2; v_gene: TRBV4-1
CDR3nt: TGCAGCGTTGAAGAGTTGAGAAACACTGAAGCTTTCTTT; CDR3aa: CSVEELRNTEAFF; d_gene: -; abundance: -; j_gene: TRBJ1-1; v_gene: TRBV29-1
CDR3nt: TGTGCCAGCAGTTACTCGACGACTACTAACTATGGCTACACCTTC; CDR3aa: CASSYSTTTNYGYTF; d_gene: -; abundance: -; j_gene: TRBJ1-2; v_gene: TRBV6-5
CDR3nt: TGTGCCAGCAATTCCCGGGTGATTTCACCCCTCCACTTT; CDR3aa: CASNSRVISPLHF; d_gene: -; abundance: -; j_gene: TRBJ1-6; v_gene: TRBV28
CDR3nt: TGTGCCATCAGTGTTGGGGTAGGGTCTGCACAAGAGACCCAGTACTTC; CDR3aa: CAISVGVGSAQETQYF; d_gene: -; abundance: -; j_gene: TRBJ2-5; v_gene: TRBV10-3
CDR3nt: TGTGCCAGCAGTTACTACAGCAGGGCTATTAACACTGAAGCTTTCTTT; CDR3aa: CASSYYSRAINTEAFF; d_gene: -; abundance: -; j_gene: TRBJ1-1; v_gene: TRBV6-5
CDR3nt: TGTGCCAGCAGTCGAGACAGGATGCACTCCTACGAGCAGTACTTC; CDR3aa: CASSRDRMHSYEQYF; d_gene: -; abundance: once; j_gene: TRBJ2-7; v_gene: TRBV28
CDR3nt: TGTGCCAGTAGTATAAGGATGAGGGGGGAAAAACTGTTTTTT; CDR3aa: CASSIRMRGEKLFF; d_gene: -; abundance: -; j_gene: TRBJ1-4; v_gene: TRBV19
CDR3nt: TGTGCCAGCAGCTTCCAGGGCACTAATTCACCCCTCCACTTT; CDR3aa: CASSFQGTNSPLHF; d_gene: -; abundance: -; j_gene: TRBJ1-6; v_gene: TRBV7-9
CDR3nt: TGTGCCAGCAGCTCGCAGGGGACAGCTAATGAAAAACTGTTTTTT; CDR3aa: CASSSQGTANEKLFF; d_gene: TRBD1; abundance: -; j_gene: TRBJ1-4; v_gene: TRBV5-4
CDR3nt: TGTGCCAGCCCGGTGGGCAGGGGGAAAGCCGGGGAGCTGTTTTTT; CDR3aa: CASPVGRGKAGELFF; d_gene: TRBD1; abundance: -; j_gene: TRBJ2-2; v_gene: TRBV11-3
CDR3nt: TGTGCCAGCAGCTTAGGGGCCTTCGGGGAGCTGTTTTTT; CDR3aa: CASSLGAFGELFF; d_gene: -; abundance: -; j_gene: TRBJ2-2; v_gene: TRBV7-6
CDR3nt: TGCGCCAGCAGCCCGACAGGGGACCTCAATCAGCCCCAGCATTTT; CDR3aa: CASSPTGDLNQPQHF; d_gene: TRBD1; abundance: -; j_gene: TRBJ1-5; v_gene: TRBV5-1
CDR3nt: TGTGCCAGCAGCTTCGGGACTAGCTCGGGTGAGCAGTTCTTC; CDR3aa: CASSFGTSSGEQFF; d_gene: TRBD2; abundance: -; j_gene: TRBJ2-1; v_gene: TRBV5-4
CDR3nt: TGTGCCAGCAGCCTCCCAAGGGAAGGGCCCTATTCACCCCTCCACTTT; CDR3aa: CASSLPREGPYSPLHF; d_gene: -; abundance: -; j_gene: TRBJ1-6; v_gene: TRBV7-9
CDR3nt: TGTGCCAGCAGTTACCTTGGGACTGAGCAGTTCTTC; CDR3aa: CASSYLGTEQFF; d_gene: -; abundance: few; j_gene: TRBJ2-1; v_gene: TRBV6-5
CDR3nt: TGTGCCAGCAGTTGGACTAGCGGGAGTCTATCCTACGAGCAGTACTTC; CDR3aa: CASSWTSGSLSYEQYF; d_gene: TRBD2; abundance: -; j_gene: TRBJ2-7; v_gene: TRBV6-5